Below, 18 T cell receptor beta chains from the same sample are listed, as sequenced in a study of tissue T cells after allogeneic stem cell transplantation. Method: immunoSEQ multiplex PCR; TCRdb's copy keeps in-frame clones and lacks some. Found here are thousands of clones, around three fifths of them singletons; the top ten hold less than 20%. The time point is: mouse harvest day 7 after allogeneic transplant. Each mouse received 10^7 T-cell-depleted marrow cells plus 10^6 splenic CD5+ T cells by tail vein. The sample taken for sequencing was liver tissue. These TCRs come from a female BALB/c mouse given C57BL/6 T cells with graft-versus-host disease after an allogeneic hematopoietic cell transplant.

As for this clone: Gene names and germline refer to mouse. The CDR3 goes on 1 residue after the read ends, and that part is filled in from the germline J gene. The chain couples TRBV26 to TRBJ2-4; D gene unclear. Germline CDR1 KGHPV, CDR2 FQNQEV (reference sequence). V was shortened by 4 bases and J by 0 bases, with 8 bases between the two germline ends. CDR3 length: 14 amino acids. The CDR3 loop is CASSPDTSQNTLYF. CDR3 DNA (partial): TGTGCCAGCAGTCCCGACACTAGTCAAAACACCTTGTAC.

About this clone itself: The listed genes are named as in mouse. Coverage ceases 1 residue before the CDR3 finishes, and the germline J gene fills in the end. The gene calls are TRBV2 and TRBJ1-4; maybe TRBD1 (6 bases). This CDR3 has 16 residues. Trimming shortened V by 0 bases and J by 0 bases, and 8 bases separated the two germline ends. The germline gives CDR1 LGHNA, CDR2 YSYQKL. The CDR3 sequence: CASSQDGGLSNERLFF. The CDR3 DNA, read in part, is TGTGCCAGCAGCCAAGATGGGGGGCTTTCCAACGAAAGATTATTT.

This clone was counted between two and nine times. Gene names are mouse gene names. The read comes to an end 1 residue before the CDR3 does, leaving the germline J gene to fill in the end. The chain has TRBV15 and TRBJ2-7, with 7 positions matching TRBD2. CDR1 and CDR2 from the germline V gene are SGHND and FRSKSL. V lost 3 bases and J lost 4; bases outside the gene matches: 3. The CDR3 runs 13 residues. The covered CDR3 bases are TGTGCCAGCAGTTTCGCTGGGGGATATGAACAGTAC. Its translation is CASSFAGGYEQY. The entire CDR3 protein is CASSFAGGYEQYF. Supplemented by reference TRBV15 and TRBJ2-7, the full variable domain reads DAGVTQTPRHEVAEKGQTIILKCEPVSGHNDLFWYRQTKIQGLELLSYFRSKSLMEDGGAFKDRFKAEMLNSSFSTLKIQPTEPKDSAVYLCASSFAGGYEQYFGPGTRLTVL.

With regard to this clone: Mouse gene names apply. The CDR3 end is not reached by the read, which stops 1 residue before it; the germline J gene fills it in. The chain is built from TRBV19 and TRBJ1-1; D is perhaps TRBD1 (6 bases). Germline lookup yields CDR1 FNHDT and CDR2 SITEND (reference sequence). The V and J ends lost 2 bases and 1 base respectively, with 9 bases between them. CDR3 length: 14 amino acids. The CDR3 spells CASSIGTQNTEVFF. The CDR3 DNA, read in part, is TGTGCCAGCAGTATCGGGACACAAAACACAGAAGTCTTC.

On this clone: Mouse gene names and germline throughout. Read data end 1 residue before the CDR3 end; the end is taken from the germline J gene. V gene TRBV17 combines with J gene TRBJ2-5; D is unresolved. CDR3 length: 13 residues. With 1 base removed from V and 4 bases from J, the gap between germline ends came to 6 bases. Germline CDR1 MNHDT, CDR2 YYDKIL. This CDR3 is CASSRGWKDTQYF. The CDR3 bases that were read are TGTGCTAGCAGTAGAGGGTGGAAAGACACCCAGTAC.

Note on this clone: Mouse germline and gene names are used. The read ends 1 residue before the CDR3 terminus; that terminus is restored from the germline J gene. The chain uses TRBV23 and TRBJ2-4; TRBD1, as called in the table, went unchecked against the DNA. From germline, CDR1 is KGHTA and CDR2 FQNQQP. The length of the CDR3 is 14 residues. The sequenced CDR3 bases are TGCTCCAGCAGTCAATCTAGTAGTCAAAACACCTTGTAC. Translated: CSSSQSSSQNTLY. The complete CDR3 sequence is CSSSQSSSQNTLYF.

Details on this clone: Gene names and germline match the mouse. This CDR3 is CASSDGGRGDTLYF. The DNA read from the CDR3 is TGTGCCAGCAGTGATGGGGGGAGAGGAGACACCTTGTAC. This chain joins TRBV13-1 and TRBJ2-4; D tentatively fits TRBD1 or TRBD2 (5 bases each). From the germline J gene comes the end of the CDR3, since the read stops 1 residue before it. Germline V gene sequence: CDR1 NSHNY, CDR2 SYGAGN. Trimming removed 0 bases at V and 7 bases at J, with 12 bases between. There are 14 residues in the CDR3.

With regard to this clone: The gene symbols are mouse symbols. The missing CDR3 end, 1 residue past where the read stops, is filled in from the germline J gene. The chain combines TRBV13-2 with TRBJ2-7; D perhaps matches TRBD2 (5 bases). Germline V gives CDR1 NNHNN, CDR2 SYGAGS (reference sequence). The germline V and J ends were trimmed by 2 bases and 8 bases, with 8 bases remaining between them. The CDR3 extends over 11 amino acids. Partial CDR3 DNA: TGTGCCAGCGGTGAATCTGGGCAACAGTAC. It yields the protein CASGESGQQY. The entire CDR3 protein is CASGESGQQYF.

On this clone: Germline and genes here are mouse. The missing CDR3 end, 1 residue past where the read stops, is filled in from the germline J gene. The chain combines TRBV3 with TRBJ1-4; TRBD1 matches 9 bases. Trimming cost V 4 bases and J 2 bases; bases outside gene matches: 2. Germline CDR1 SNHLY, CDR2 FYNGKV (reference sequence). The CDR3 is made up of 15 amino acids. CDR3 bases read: TGTGCCAGCAGCTCGACAGGGGGGTCCAACGAAAGATTATTT. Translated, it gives CASSSTGGSNERLF. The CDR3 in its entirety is CASSSTGGSNERLFF. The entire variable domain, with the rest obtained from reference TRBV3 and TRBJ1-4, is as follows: GPKVLQIPSHQIIDMGQMVTLNCDPVSNHLYFYWYKQILGQQMEFLVNFYNGKVMEKSKLFKDQFSVERPDGSYFTLKIQPTALEDSAVYFCASSSTGGSNERLFFGHGTKLSVL.

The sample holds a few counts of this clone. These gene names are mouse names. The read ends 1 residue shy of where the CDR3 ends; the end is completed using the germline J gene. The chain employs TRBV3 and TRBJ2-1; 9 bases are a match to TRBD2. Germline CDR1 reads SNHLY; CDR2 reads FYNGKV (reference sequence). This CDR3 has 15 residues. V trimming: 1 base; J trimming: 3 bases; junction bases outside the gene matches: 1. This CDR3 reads CASSLETGGYAEQFF. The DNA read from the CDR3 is TGTGCCAGCAGCTTAGAGACTGGGGGCTATGCTGAGCAGTTC.

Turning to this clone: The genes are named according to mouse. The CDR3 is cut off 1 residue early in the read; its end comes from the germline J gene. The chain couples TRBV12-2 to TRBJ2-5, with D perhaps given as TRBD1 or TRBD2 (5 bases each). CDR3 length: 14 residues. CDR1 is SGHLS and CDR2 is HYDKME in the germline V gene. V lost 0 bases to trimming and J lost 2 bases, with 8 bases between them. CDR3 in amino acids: CASSLDGGQDTQYF. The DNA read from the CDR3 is TGTGCCAGCTCTCTCGACGGGGGCCAAGACACCCAGTAC.

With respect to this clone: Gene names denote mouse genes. The CDR3 is CASSLERGYEQYF. The sequenced part of the CDR3 DNA is TGTGCCAGCAGCTTAGAGCGGGGTTATGAACAGTAC. The J gene is TRBJ2-7, the V gene TRBV3; D unclear. The sequenced fragment ends 1 residue before the CDR3 boundary, so the rest is inferred from the germline J gene. V was cut by 1 base and J by 4 bases, with 8 bases left in between. This CDR3 is 13 amino acids long. Germline values: CDR1 SNHLY, CDR2 FYNGKV (reference sequence).

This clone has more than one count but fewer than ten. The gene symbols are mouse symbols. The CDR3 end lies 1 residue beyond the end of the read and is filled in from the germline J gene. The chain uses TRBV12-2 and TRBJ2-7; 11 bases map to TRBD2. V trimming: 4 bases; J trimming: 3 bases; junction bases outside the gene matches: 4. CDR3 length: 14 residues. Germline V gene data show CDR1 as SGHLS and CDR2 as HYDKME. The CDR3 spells CASSPGTGGYEQYF. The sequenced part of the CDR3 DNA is TGTGCCAGCTCGCCCGGGACTGGGGGCTATGAACAGTAC.

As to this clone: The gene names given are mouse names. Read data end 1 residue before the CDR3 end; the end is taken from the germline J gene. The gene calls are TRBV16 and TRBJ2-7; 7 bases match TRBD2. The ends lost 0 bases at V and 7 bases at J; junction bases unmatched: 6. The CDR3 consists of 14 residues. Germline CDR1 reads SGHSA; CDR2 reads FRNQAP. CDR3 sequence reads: CASSLDRGGGEQYF. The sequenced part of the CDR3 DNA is TGTGCAAGCAGCTTAGATCGGGGGGGAGGAGAACAGTAC. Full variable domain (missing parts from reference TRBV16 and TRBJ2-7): NAGVIQTPRHKVTGKGQEATLWCEPISGHSAVFWYRQTIVQGLEFLTYFRNQAPIDDSGMPKERFSAQMPNQSHSTLKIQSTQPQDSAVYLCASSLDRGGGEQYFGPGTRLTVL.

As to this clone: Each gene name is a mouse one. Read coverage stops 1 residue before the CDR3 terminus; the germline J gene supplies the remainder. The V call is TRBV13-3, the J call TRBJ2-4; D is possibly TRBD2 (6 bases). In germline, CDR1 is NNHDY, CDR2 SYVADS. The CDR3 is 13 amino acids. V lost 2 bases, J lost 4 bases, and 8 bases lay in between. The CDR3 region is CASSDWGKNTLYF. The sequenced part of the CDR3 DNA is TGTGCCAGCAGTGACTGGGGAAAAAACACCTTGTAC.

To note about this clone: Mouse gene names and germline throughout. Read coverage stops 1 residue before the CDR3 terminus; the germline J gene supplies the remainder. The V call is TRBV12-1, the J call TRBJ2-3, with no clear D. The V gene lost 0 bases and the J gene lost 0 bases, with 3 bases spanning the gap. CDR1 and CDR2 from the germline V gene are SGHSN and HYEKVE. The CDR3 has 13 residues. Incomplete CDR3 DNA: TGTGCCAGCTCTCTCCATAGTGCAGAAACGCTGTAT. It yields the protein CASSLHSAETLY. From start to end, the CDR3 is CASSLHSAETLYF.

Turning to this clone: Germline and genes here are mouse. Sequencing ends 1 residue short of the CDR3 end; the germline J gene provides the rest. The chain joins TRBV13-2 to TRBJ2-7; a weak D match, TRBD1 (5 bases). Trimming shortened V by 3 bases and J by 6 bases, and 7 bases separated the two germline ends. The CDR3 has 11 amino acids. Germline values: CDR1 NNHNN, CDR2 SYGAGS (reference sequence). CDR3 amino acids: CASGVRVEQYF. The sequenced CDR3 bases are TGTGCCAGCGGTGTCAGGGTTGAACAGTAC.

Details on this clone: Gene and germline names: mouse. CDR3 bases read: TGTGCCAGCAGTCTAGAGGGGGCTGGGGAACAGTAC. It codes for CASSLEGAGEQY. The whole CDR3 is CASSLEGAGEQYF. This chain joins TRBV26 and TRBJ2-7; a possible D gene is TRBD1 (7 bases). The read ends 1 residue early relative to the CDR3; the germline J gene fills the gap. V was cut by 3 bases and J by 7 bases, with 13 bases left in between. There are 13 residues in the CDR3. Germline assignment: CDR1 KGHPV and CDR2 FQNQEV (reference sequence).